What follows are 11 T cell receptor beta chains derived from one specimen sequenced in a study of T cell repertoires in cytomegalovirus infection. TCRdb reanalysed the reads using MiXCR and keeps one entry per CDR3 protein. The sample shows about 440,000 distinct CDR3 sequences, roughly a third of them seen only once. Material: PBMCs. All receptors derive from a human donor in good health (CMV status not recorded). Some clones in this sample may be carry-over from other donors' samples.

This clonotype was detected many times. The chain has TRBV7-8 and TRBJ1-2; 7 bases agree with TRBD1. V lost 5 bases to trimming and J lost 2 bases; unmatched junction nucleotides: 11. This CDR3 region has 16 residues. Germline V gene data show CDR1 as SGHVS and CDR2 as FQNEAQ. In nucleotides, the CDR3 is TGTGCCAGCAGCGCGGTGGCCTCGGGACAGAACTATGGCTACACCTTC. Its translation is CASSAVASGQNYGYTF. Supplemented by reference TRBV7-8 and TRBJ1-2, the full variable domain reads GAGVSQSPRYKVAKRGQDVALRCDPISGHVSLFWYQQALGQGPEFLTYFQNEAQLDKSGLPSDRFFAERPEGSVSTLKIQRTQQEDSAVYLCASSAVASGQNYGYTFGSGTRLTVV.

A few counts support this clonotype. The rearrangement links TRBV4-1 to TRBJ2-7, with TRBD1 matching over 11 bases. J lost 3 bases, V lost 1 base, and 11 bases had no gene match. The CDR3 is 18 amino acids. The germline CDR1 and CDR2 sequences are MGHRA and YSYEKL. This CDR3 is CASSQAVPGTGGIYEQYF. CDR3 sequence (DNA): TGCGCCAGCAGCCAAGCGGTTCCCGGGACAGGGGGTATCTACGAGCAGTACTTC.

CDR3: CSVELLQGKAFF. The CDR3, as DNA: TGCAGCGTCGAACTATTACAGGGGAAAGCTTTCTTT. The V call is TRBV29-1, the J call TRBJ1-1, with 7 bases identical to TRBD1. CDR3 length: 12 residues. J lost 9 bases, V lost 6 bases, and 10 bases had no gene match. The germline CDR1 and CDR2 sequences are SQVTM and ANQGSEA. Full variable domain (outside the CDR3, taken from reference TRBV29-1 and TRBJ1-1): SAVISQKPSRDICQRGTSLTIQCQVDSQVTMMFWYRQQPGQSLTLIATANQGSEATYESGFVIDKFPISRPNLTFSTLTVSNMSPEDSSIYLCSVELLQGKAFFGQGTRLTVV.

This clonotype was seen only a few times. The V and J genes are TRBV6-6 and TRBJ1-4; TRBD1 matches 8 bases. V was pared by 4 bases and J by 5 bases, with 6 bases of the junction left unmatched. The CDR3 loop spans 15 amino acids. Germline V gene sequence: CDR1 MNHNY, CDR2 SVGAGI (reference sequence). DNA of the CDR3: TGTGCCAGCAGTTTACCCAGGGGGCGGAATGAAAAACTGTTTTTT. It is translated as CASSLPRGRNEKLFF.

This clonotype was counted only a few times. The chain uses TRBV7-9 and TRBJ2-3, with TRBD1 as a possible D gene (5 bases). The V end lost 8 bases, the J end lost 0 bases, and 21 bases lay between the germline ends. Germline CDR1 and CDR2: SEHNR and FQNEAQ (reference sequence). The CDR3 has 17 amino acids. The CDR3 region has the DNA TGTGCCAGCTCCGACAGCCTATGGGGCCAAAGCACAGATACGCAGTATTTT. This sequence encodes CASSDSLWGQSTDTQYF. Supplemented by reference TRBV7-9 and TRBJ2-3, the full variable domain reads DTGVSQNPRHKITKRGQNVTFRCDPISEHNRLYWYRQTLGQGPEFLTYFQNEAQLEKSRLLSDRFSAERPKGSFSTLEIQRTEQGDSAMYLCASSDSLWGQSTDTQYFGPGTRLTVL.

This clonotype was counted a few times. The gene calls are TRBV4-1 and TRBJ2-3; D uncertain. Germline CDR1 reads MGHRA; CDR2 reads YSYEKL. This CDR3 has 16 residues. The ends were cut back, 3 bases at V and 0 bases at J, with 13 bases in the middle. CDR3 bases: TGCGCCAGCAGCCATGCCAGAACGAGCAGCACAGATACGCAGTATTTT. This encodes CASSHARTSSTDTQYF.

The J gene is TRBJ2-3, the V gene TRBV10-3; 9 bases are shared with TRBD2. CDR3 length equals 15 residues. The V segment lost 5 bases and the J segment 0 bases; nucleotides outside the gene matches: 3. Per germline, CDR1 ENHRY and CDR2 SYGVKD. CDR3 DNA sequence: TGTGCCATCAGTCTAGCGGGGCCTAGCACAGATACGCAGTATTTT. It yields the protein CAISLAGPSTDTQYF.

As concerns this clonotype: It is likely a read error, because the conserved phenylalanine at the end of the CDR3 is missing. The chain links TRBV3-1 to TRBJ2-1; D ambiguous. V was pared by 4 bases and J by 9 bases, with 7 bases between. Germline assignment: CDR1 LGHDT and CDR2 YNNKEL (reference sequence). CDR3 length: 11 residues. CDR3 sequence reads: CASSRSSEQFL. CDR3 coding DNA: TGTGCCAGCAGCCGAAGCAGTGAGCAGTTCTTA.

There are many counts of this clonotype. The rearrangement joins TRBV12-3 or TRBV12-4 to TRBJ2-1; D unresolved. V lost 5 bases and J 0 bases, leaving 11 bases between the germline ends. The CDR3 totals 15 residues. Here the CDR3 DNA reads TGTGCCAGCAGTCGGCCTGATATCTCCTACAATGAGCAGTTCTTC. It is translated as CASSRPDISYNEQFF.

This clonotype was seen ten or more times. The rearrangement links TRBV27 to TRBJ1-2, with TRBD1 matching 8 bases. V gave up 2 bases and J gave up 7 bases; unmatched junction bases: 12. This CDR3 contains 16 residues. Per germline, CDR1 MNHEY and CDR2 SMNVEV (reference sequence). CDR3 coding DNA: TGTGCCAGCAGTTTAGTTCGCACAGGGGGAGATCGTGGCTACACCTTC. It translates to CASSLVRTGGDRGYTF.

The sample holds a few counts of this clonotype. The genes are TRBV20-1 and TRBJ1-6, with TRBD1 matching over 7 bases. This CDR3 contains 12 residues. The V gene end was trimmed by 3 bases and the J gene end by 7 bases; junction bases not matched to a gene: 0. Germline assignment: CDR1 DFQATT and CDR2 SNEGSKA (reference sequence). CDR3 DNA sequence: TGCAGTGCTAGGGACAGGAATTCACCCCTCCACTTT. Residues: CSARDRNSPLHF.